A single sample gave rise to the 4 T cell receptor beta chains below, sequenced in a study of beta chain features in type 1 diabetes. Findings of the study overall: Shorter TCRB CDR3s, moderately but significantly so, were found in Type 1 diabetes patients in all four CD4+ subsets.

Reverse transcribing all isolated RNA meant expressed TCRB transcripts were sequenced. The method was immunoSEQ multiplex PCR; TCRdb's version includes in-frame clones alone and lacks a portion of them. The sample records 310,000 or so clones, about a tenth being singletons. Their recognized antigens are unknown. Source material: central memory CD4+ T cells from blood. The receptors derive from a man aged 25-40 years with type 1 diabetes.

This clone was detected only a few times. CDR3 sequence (DNA): TGCGCCAGCAGCCAGGACCCCGGGACCCGGGAAAAACTGTTTTTT. Translated, it gives CASSQDPGTREKLFF. The rearrangement joins TRBV4-1 to TRBJ1-4; the D gene is possibly TRBD1 (5 bases). V was shortened by 3 bases and J by 8 bases, with 16 bases between the two germline ends. This CDR3 is 15 amino acids long. Looked up from germline, CDR1 is MGHRA and CDR2 is YSYEKL.

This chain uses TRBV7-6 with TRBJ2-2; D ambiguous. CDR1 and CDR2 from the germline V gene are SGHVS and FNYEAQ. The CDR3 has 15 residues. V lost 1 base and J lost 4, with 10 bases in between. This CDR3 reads CASSLDRLFTGELFF. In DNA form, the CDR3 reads TGTGCCAGCAGCTTAGATCGCTTATTCACCGGGGAGCTGTTTTTT.

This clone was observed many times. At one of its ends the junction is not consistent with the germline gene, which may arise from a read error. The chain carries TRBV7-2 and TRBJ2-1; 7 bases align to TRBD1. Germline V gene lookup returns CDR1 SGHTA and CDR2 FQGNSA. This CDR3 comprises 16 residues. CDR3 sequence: CASSLAANRGQGEQFF. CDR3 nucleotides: TGTGCCAGCAGTTTAGCAGCTAACAGGGGCCAGGGCGAGCAGTTCTTC. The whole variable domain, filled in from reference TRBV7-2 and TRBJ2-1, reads GAGVSQSPSNKVTEKGKDVELRCDPISGHTALYWYRQSLGQGLEFLIYFQGNSAPDKSGLPSDRFSAERTGGSVSTLTIQRTQQEDSAVYLCASSLAANRGQGEQFFGPGTRLTVL.

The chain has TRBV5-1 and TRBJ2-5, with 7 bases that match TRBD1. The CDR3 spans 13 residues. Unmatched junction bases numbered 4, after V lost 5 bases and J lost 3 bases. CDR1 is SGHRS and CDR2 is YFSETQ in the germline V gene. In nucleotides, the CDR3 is TGCGCCAGCAGTACGACAGGGAAAGAGACCCAGTACTTC. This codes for CASSTTGKETQYF.